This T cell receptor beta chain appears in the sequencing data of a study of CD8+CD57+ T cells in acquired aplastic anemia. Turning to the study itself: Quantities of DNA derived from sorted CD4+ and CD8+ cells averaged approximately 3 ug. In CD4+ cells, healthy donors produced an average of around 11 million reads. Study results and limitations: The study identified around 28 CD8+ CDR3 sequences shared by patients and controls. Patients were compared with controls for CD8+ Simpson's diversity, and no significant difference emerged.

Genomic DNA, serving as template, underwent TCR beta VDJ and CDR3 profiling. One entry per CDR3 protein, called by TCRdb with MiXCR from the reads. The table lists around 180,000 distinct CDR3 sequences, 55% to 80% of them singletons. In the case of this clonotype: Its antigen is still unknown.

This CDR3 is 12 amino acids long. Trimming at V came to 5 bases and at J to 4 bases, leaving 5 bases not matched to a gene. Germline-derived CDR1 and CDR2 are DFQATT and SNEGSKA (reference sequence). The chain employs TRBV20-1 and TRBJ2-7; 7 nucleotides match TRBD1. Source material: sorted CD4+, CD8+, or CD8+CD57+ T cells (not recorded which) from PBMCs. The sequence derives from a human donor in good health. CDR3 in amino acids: CSAETGQYEQYF. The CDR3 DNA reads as TGCAGTGCTGAGACAGGGCAATACGAGCAGTACTTC.